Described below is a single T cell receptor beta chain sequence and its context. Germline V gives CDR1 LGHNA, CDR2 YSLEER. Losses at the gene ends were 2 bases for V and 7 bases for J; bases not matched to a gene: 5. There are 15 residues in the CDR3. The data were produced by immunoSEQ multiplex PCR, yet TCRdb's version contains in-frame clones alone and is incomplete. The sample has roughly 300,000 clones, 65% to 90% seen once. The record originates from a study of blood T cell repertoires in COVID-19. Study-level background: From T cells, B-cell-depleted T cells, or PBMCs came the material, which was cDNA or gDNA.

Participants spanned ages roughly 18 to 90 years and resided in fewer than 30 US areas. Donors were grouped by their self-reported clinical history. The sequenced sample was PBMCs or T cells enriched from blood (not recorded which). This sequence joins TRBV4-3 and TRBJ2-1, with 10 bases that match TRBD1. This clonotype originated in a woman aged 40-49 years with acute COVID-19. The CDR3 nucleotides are TGCGCCAGCAGCCAACGACAGGGGGCCTTAAATGAGCAGTTCTTC. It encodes CASSQRQGALNEQFF.